The rows below give T cell receptor beta chains drawn from one sample of a study of cytomegalovirus exposure and HLA in healthy donors. Repertoires were generated with immunoSEQ multiplex PCR, while TCRdb's copy carries only in-frame clones and drops some. The sample lists about 130,000 clones, roughly 72% occurring once. The sequenced sample was PBMCs. The receptor set was obtained from a woman in her forties or fifties in good health and CMV-seronegative. CDR3s include the opening cysteine and the closing phenylalanine or tryptophan. The D gene is left open where the match is weak. Only part of the rows carry a size: once, few, many, or a class if the clone is expanded.

J: TRBJ1-1
size: -
V: TRBV28
D: -
DNA: TGTGCCAGCAGTTTGGGGGGACCTCCCCCTGAAGCTTTCTTT
CDR3: CASSLGGPPPEAFF

J: TRBJ1-5
size: few
V: TRBV5-1
D: -
DNA: TGCGCCAGCAGCTTGGATGGGGGAGGAAGTCAGCCCCAGCATTTT
CDR3: CASSLDGGGSQPQHF

J: TRBJ2-6
size: -
V: TRBV6-1
D: -
DNA: TGTGCCAGCAGTGAAGCACAGGGAACTGGGGCCAACGTCCTGACTTTC
CDR3: CASSEAQGTGANVLTF

J: TRBJ2-3
size: -
V: TRBV7-2
D: -
DNA: TGTGCCAGCAGCCTATCGAACGGAGGGGCCCCAGATACGCAGTATTTT
CDR3: CASSLSNGGAPDTQYF

J: TRBJ2-1
size: -
V: TRBV27
D: TRBD2
DNA: TGTGCCAGCAGCCCAACGGCTAGCGGGCGAATCTACAATGAGCAGTTCTTC
CDR3: CASSPTASGRIYNEQFF

J: TRBJ2-3
size: few
V: TRBV10-3
D: TRBD1
DNA: TGTGCCGTCCTCGGGACAGGGCCAGATACGCAGTATTTT
CDR3: CAVLGTGPDTQYF

J: TRBJ2-5
size: -
V: TRBV28
D: -
DNA: TGTGCCAGCAGTTTATCGGACCAGGGGGGGACCCAGTACTTC
CDR3: CASSLSDQGGTQYF

J: TRBJ1-4
size: few
V: TRBV28
D: TRBD1
DNA: TGTGCCAGCAGCCTCCAAGGACAGGGGTTTAATGAAAAACTGTTTTTT
CDR3: CASSLQGQGFNEKLFF

J: TRBJ1-1
size: -
V: TRBV7-8
D: -
DNA: TGTGCCAGCAGCCACCCCCTACAGGGAGTATGGGCTGAAGCTTTCTTT
CDR3: CASSHPLQGVWAEAFF

J: TRBJ2-1
size: few
V: TRBV5-6
D: TRBD2
DNA: TGTGCCAGCAGCGCGGGGGGGTGGGGTTCCTACAATGAGCAGTTCTTC
CDR3: CASSAGGWGSYNEQFF

J: TRBJ1-2
size: -
V: TRBV5-1
D: -
DNA: TGCGCCAGCAATCTGGGGACTTCCTATGGCTACCCCTTC
CDR3: CASNLGTSYGYPF

J: TRBJ1-1
size: few
V: TRBV10-3
D: TRBD1
DNA: TGTGCCATCAGTGAGCCAGGGGGAGGCCCGAACACTGAAGCTTTCTTT
CDR3: CAISEPGGGPNTEAFF

J: TRBJ2-3
size: -
V: TRBV27
D: -
DNA: TGTGCCAGCAGTTTAACTAGCACAGATACGCAGTATTTT
CDR3: CASSLTSTDTQYF

J: TRBJ2-7
size: few
V: TRBV11-2
D: TRBD2
DNA: TGTGCCAGCAGCTTAGCAGCGGGAGGGTCCTACGAGCAGTACTTC
CDR3: CASSLAAGGSYEQYF

J: TRBJ2-3
size: -
V: TRBV5-4
D: TRBD2
DNA: TGTGCCAGCAGCGCAGGACTAGCGGGAGGGAGCACAGATACGCAGTATTTT
CDR3: CASSAGLAGGSTDTQYF

J: TRBJ2-1
size: -
V: TRBV19
D: TRBD2
DNA: TGTTCCTCGAACGGGGGGACTAACAATGAGCAGTTCTTC
CDR3: CSSNGGTNNEQFF